This TCR beta chain was recorded in a study of shared clonotypes between healthy human individuals. For the study at large: The study used three CD4 naive, three CD4 memory, two CD8 naive and one CD8 memory plate per donor.

Libraries were prepared by immunoSEQ multiplex PCR; TCRdb keeps only in-frame clonotypes and omits some of them. The repertoire holds roughly 1 million clones, with 65% to 75% as singletons. A split of CD4+ cells into CD45RA+ naive and CD45RA-negative memory subsets was performed. The CDR3 length is 15 residues. Germline-derived CDR1 and CDR2 are MNHNS and SASEGT. This chain connects TRBV6-1 to TRBJ2-5; 8 bases line up with TRBD1. The tail of the sequence fits TRBJ2-7 better, so the J call may be wrong. The sequence derives from a man younger than 35 in good health. Source material: memory CD4+ T cells sorted from blood. Regarding subset: CD45RA-negative fraction. The CDR3 bases are TGTGCCAGCAGTGCACTAGACAGGGGTCCCTACGAGCAGTACTTC. Its protein is CASSALDRGPYEQYF.